This T cell receptor beta chain was profiled in a study of CD8 T cells in ankylosing spondylitis. From germline, CDR1 is SGHTA and CDR2 FQGNSA. The V end was cut by 2 bases, the J end by 2 bases, with 13 bases between. The length of the CDR3 is 15 residues. Construction of TCR beta libraries was performed using quantitative 5'-RACE with molecular barcodes. TCRdb used MiXCR to reprocess the 5' RACE reads, holding one entry per CDR3 protein. The sample consists of 84,000 or so distinct CDR3 sequences, around 25% of them appearing once. With respect to this clonotype: Its antigen remains unknown.

Whole-study results and caveats: Within matched ankylosing spondylitis synovial fluid, disease-linked clones were reportedly significantly enriched. The study identified a TCR beta motif of under ten highly homologous variants that appeared characteristic of ankylosing spondylitis blood. Earlier reports found some motif variants in synovial fluid and blood in reactive arthritis.

The sample taken for sequencing was blood, either unsorted or a sorted T cell fraction (not recorded which). The sequence was collected from a male donor with ankylosing spondylitis or in good health (not recorded which). The chain is built from TRBV7-2 and TRBJ2-7; unclear D gene. CDR3 nucleotides: TGTGCCAGCAGCTTAATCGTTGGGGTAGCCTACGAGCAGTACTTC. Its protein product is CASSLIVGVAYEQYF.